This T cell receptor (beta chain) was identified during a study of T cell responses to AZD1222 COVID-19 vaccine. This CDR3 contains 15 residues. The germline V gene has CDR1 SGHVS and CDR2 FNYEAQ. Trimming took 1 base from V and 4 from J; bases not matched to a gene: 4. Clones were sequenced by immunoSEQ multiplex PCR, and TCRdb holds only the in-frame ones, with some missing. The sample comprises 150,000 to 200,000 clones, around 88% of which are singletons, and approximately 8% rests with the top ten. This clonotype originated in an adult in good health. The J gene is TRBJ2-7, the V gene TRBV7-6; 10 nucleotides agree with TRBD1. Material: peripheral blood, obtained on day 0 of AZD1222 vaccination. CDR3 region: CASSLGAGQGYEQYF. DNA of the CDR3: TGTGCCAGCAGCTTAGGAGCGGGACAGGGGTACGAGCAGTACTTC.